These T cell receptor beta chains were read from a single sample in a study of cytomegalovirus exposure and HLA in healthy donors. Profiling relied on immunoSEQ multiplex PCR, and the TCRdb table lists in-frame clones only, not all of them. Of under 45,000 clones listed, under 65% are singletons. Sequencing was performed on PBMCs. The receptors derive from a human donor in good health. Both conserved end residues are part of each CDR3.

CDR3 protein: CASSQRGQPNEQFF
V gene: TRBV4-2
J gene: TRBJ2-1

CDR3 protein: CASSPRQGLLGYTF
V gene: TRBV25-1
J gene: TRBJ1-2

CDR3 protein: CASTDRGSRSSPLHF
V gene: TRBV28
J gene: TRBJ1-6

CDR3 protein: CAIRPAGAPEYEQYF
V gene: TRBV10-3
J gene: NA

CDR3 protein: CASSLDVSGDEQFF
V gene: TRBV11-2
J gene: TRBJ2-1

CDR3 protein: CASSVSEQGNYGYTF
V gene: TRBV5-4
J gene: TRBJ1-2

CDR3 protein: CASSLDTGTGGKGYEQYF
V gene: TRBV5-1
J gene: TRBJ2-7

CDR3 protein: CASSHASGTGGEKLFF
V gene: TRBV4-3
J gene: TRBJ1-4

CDR3 protein: CATGTGNQETQYF
V gene: TRBV15
J gene: TRBJ2-5

CDR3 protein: CASSHWGQGRLAALNTIYF
V gene: TRBV7-9
J gene: TRBJ1-3

CDR3 protein: CASSHGDRGLSGYTF
V gene: TRBV4-3
J gene: TRBJ1-2

CDR3 protein: CASSVRRDQETQYF
V gene: TRBV10-1
J gene: TRBJ2-5

CDR3 protein: CATDGLSTGDTQYF
V gene: TRBV15
J gene: TRBJ2-3

CDR3 protein: CASSQDIPAGRQETQYF
V gene: TRBV4-3
J gene: TRBJ2-5

CDR3 protein: CASSFTRGGYTF
V gene: TRBV28
J gene: TRBJ1-2

CDR3 protein: CASSLGTGNYEQYF
V gene: TRBV7-9
J gene: TRBJ2-7

CDR3 protein: CASSSLTGGNEKLFF
V gene: TRBV5-1
J gene: TRBJ1-4

CDR3 protein: CASSRIEGYEAFF
V gene: TRBV9
J gene: TRBJ1-1

CDR3 protein: CAWTGQVAGEQYF
V gene: TRBV30
J gene: TRBJ2-7

CDR3 protein: CASSQGQGLSGYTF
V gene: TRBV18
J gene: TRBJ1-2

CDR3 protein: CASSEGRGRSSYEQYF
V gene: TRBV6-1
J gene: TRBJ2-7

CDR3 protein: CASSYTGYSGNTIYF
V gene: TRBV6-5
J gene: TRBJ1-3

CDR3 protein: CASSLRLTGGTGELFF
V gene: TRBV11-2
J gene: TRBJ2-2

CDR3 protein: CATSRGHPQETQYF
V gene: TRBV15
J gene: TRBJ2-5

CDR3 protein: CASFGGYVGYTF
V gene: TRBV30
J gene: TRBJ1-2

CDR3 protein: CASRGQGAAYEQYF
V gene: TRBV28
J gene: TRBJ2-7

CDR3 protein: CASSSPGSLDLTF
V gene: TRBV7-7
J gene: TRBJ2-6

CDR3 protein: CASSEWGDRGKDTQYF
V gene: TRBV10-1
J gene: TRBJ2-3

CDR3 protein: CASSPGLGGYGYTF
V gene: TRBV18
J gene: TRBJ1-2

CDR3 protein: CASSLAQSYEQYF
V gene: TRBV27
J gene: TRBJ2-7

CDR3 protein: CASSPRQGESPLHF
V gene: TRBV6-1
J gene: TRBJ1-6

CDR3 protein: CASSLDAAIQYF
V gene: TRBV5-1
J gene: TRBJ2-4

CDR3 protein: CASSRDRVNYGYTF
V gene: TRBV5-4
J gene: TRBJ1-2

CDR3 protein: CASSFRQGAYEQYF
V gene: TRBV7-2
J gene: TRBJ2-7

CDR3 protein: CASSSLGAPRHEQYF
V gene: TRBV27
J gene: TRBJ2-7

CDR3 protein: CASSLRTSGEGDTQYF
V gene: TRBV5-1
J gene: TRBJ2-3

CDR3 protein: CAISESGGAGTGELFF
V gene: TRBV10-3
J gene: TRBJ2-2

CDR3 protein: CASPGTRISYEQYF
V gene: TRBV12-5
J gene: TRBJ2-7

CDR3 protein: CASSVLSGAPSYNEQFF
V gene: TRBV6-1
J gene: TRBJ2-1

CDR3 protein: CASSPDRNYGYTF
V gene: TRBV7-2
J gene: TRBJ1-2

CDR3 protein: CASSSTNQPQHF
V gene: TRBV28
J gene: TRBJ1-5

CDR3 protein: CASSMTGAPSPYGYTF
V gene: TRBV28
J gene: TRBJ1-2

CDR3 protein: CASSGPNRGRDTEAFF
V gene: TRBV10-1
J gene: TRBJ1-1

CDR3 protein: CASSREETQYF
V gene: TRBV5-1
J gene: TRBJ2-5

CDR3 protein: CASSLAVTANGNTEAFF
V gene: TRBV5-1
J gene: TRBJ1-1

CDR3 protein: CATSARPGSNQPQHF
V gene: TRBV15
J gene: TRBJ1-5

CDR3 protein: CSVGDGYTF
V gene: TRBV29-1
J gene: TRBJ1-2

CDR3 protein: CASSNSGIYGYTF
V gene: TRBV19
J gene: TRBJ1-2

CDR3 protein: CAWMFPTWGQGGYTF
V gene: TRBV30
J gene: TRBJ1-2

CDR3 protein: CASSQDTSGGAGETQYF
V gene: TRBV4-1
J gene: TRBJ2-5

CDR3 protein: CASSPGLAGGDEQFF
V gene: TRBV18
J gene: TRBJ2-1